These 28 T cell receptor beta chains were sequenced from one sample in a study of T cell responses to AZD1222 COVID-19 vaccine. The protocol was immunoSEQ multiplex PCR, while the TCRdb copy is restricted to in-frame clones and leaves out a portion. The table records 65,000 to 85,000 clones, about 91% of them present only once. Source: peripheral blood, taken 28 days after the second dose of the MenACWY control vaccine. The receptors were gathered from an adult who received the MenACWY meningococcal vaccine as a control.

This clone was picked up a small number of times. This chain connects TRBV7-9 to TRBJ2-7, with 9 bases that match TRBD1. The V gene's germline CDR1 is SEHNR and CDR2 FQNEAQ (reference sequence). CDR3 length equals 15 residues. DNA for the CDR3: TGTGCCAGCAGCTCAGCCGGGACAGGGACATCTACGTGCGTAGTC. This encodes CASSSAGTGTSTCVV.

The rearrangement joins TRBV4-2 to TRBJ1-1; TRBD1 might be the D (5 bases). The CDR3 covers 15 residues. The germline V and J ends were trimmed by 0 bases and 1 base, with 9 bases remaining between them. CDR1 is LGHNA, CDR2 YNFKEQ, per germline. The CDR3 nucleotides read TGTGCCAGCAGCCAAGATGGGGCGGGGAACACTGAAGCTTTCTTT. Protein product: CASSQDGAGNTEAFF.

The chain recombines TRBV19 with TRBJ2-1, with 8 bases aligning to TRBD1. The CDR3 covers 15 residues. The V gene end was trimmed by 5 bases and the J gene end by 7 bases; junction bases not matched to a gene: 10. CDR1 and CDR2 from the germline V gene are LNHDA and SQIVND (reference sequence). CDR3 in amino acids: CASSPGATGANEQFF. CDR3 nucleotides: TGTGCCAGTAGTCCAGGAGCGACAGGGGCAAATGAGCAGTTCTTC.

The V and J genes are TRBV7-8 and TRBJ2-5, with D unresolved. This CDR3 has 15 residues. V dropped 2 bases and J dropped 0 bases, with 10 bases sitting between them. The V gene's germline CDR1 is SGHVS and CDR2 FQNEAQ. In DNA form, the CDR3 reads TGTGCCAGCAGCTTAACAATCGACGACCAAGAGACCCAGTACTTC. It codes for CASSLTIDDQETQYF.

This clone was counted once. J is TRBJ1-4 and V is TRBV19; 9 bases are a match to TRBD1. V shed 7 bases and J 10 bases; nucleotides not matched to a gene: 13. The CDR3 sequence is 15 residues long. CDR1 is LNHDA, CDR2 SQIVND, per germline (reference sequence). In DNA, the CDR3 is TGTGCCAGTATTGAACAGGGGGCGGGCCCCGGAAAACTGTTTTTT. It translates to CASIEQGAGPGKLFF.

CDR3 sequence: CASSVDGGHTGELFF. CDR3 DNA sequence: TGTGCCAGCAGCGTAGACGGGGGGCACACCGGGGAGCTGTTTTTT. This chain uses TRBV9 with TRBJ2-2; D possibly corresponds to TRBD2 (7 bases). Looked up from germline, CDR1 is SGDLS and CDR2 is YYNGEE. The CDR3 has 15 residues. V lost 0 bases to trimming and J lost 3 bases, with 9 bases between them.

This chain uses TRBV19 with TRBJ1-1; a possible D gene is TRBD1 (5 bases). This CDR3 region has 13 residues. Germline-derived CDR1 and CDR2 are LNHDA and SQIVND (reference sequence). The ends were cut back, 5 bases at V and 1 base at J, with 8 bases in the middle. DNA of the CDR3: TGTGCCAGTAGTCTGACAGAGAACACTGAAGCTTTCTTT. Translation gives CASSLTENTEAFF.

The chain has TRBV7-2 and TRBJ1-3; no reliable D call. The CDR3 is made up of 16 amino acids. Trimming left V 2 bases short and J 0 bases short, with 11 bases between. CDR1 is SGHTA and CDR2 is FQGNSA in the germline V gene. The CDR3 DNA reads TGTGCCAGCAGCTTAAGCGGTCAGGTCTCTGGAAACACCATATATTTT. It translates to CASSLSGQVSGNTIYF.

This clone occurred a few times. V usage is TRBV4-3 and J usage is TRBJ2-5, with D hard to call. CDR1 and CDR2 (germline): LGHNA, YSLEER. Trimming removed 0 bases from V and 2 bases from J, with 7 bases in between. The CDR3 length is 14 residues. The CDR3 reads CASSQDIQQETQYF. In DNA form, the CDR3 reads TGCGCCAGCAGCCAAGATATCCAGCAAGAGACCCAGTACTTC.

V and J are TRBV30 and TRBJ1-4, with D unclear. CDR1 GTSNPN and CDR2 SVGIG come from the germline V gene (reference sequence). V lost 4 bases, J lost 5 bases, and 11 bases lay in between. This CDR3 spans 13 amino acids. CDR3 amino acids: CAWTGGRNEKLFF. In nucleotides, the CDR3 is TGTGCCTGGACGGGCGGACGGAATGAAAAACTGTTTTTT.

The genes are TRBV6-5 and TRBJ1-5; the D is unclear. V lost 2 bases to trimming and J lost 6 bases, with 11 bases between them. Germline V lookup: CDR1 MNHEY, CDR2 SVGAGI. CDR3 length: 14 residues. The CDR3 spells CASSYEGLGQPQHF. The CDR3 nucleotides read TGTGCCAGCAGTTACGAGGGTCTCGGTCAGCCCCAGCATTTT.

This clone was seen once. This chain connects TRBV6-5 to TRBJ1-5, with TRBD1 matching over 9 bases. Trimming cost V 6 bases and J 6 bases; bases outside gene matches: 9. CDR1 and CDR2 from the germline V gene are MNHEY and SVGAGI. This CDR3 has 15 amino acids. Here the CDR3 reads CASSAQGAEGQPQHF. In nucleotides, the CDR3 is TGTGCCAGCAGCGCACAGGGGGCAGAAGGTCAGCCCCAGCATTTT.

The CDR3 reads CASSPGVQETQYF. The CDR3 DNA is TGTGCCAGCAGTCCCGGGGTTCAAGAGACCCAGTACTTC. The rearrangement joins TRBV12-3 or TRBV12-4 to TRBJ2-5, with D tentatively TRBD2 (5 bases). V lost 5 bases and J lost 2, with 9 bases in between. The CDR3 is made up of 13 amino acids.

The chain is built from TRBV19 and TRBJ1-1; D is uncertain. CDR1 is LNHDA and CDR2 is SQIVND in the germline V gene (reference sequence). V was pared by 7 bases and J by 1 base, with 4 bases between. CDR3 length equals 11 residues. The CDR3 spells CASKRNTEAFF. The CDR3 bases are TGTGCCAGTAAGAGGAACACTGAAGCTTTCTTT.

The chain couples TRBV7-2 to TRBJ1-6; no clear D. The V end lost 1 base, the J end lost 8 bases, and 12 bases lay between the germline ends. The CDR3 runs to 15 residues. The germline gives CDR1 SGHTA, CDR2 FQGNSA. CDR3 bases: TGTGCCAGCAGCTTAGAGGCCGGACCCCATTCACCCCTCCACTTT. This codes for CASSLEAGPHSPLHF.

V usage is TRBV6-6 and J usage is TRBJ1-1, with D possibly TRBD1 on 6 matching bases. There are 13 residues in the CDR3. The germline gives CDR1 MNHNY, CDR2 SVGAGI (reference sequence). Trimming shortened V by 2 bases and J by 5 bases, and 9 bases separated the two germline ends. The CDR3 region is CASSYRGYTEAFF. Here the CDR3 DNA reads TGTGCCAGCAGTTACAGGGGGTATACTGAAGCTTTCTTT.

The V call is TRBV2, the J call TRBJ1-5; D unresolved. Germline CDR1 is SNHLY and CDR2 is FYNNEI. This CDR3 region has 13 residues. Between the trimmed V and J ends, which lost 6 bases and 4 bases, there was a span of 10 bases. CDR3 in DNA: TGTGCCAGCAGCGTAGATATGAATCAGCCCCAGCATTTT. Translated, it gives CASSVDMNQPQHF.

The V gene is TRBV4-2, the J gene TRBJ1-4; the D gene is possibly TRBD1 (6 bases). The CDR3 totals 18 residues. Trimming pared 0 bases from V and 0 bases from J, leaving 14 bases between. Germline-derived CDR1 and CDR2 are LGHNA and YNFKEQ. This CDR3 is CASSQESGAGATNEKLFF. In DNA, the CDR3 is TGTGCCAGCAGCCAAGAGTCAGGGGCTGGGGCAACTAATGAAAAACTGTTTTTT.

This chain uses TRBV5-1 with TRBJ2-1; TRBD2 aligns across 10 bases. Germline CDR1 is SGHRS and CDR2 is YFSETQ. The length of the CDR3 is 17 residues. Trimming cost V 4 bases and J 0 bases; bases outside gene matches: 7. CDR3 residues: CASSTLAGESSYNEQFF. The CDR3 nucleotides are TGCGCCAGCAGCACCCTAGCGGGGGAGAGCTCCTACAATGAGCAGTTCTTC.

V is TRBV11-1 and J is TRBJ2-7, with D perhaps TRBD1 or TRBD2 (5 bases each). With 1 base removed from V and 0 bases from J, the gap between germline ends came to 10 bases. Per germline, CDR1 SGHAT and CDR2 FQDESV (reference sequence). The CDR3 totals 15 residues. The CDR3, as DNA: TGTGCCAGCAGCTTAGGAAAAGGGACCTCCTACGAGCAGTACTTC. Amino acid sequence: CASSLGKGTSYEQYF.

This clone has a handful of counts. CDR3 residues: CASSASHPQGASSPLHF. The CDR3 DNA follows: TGTGCCAGCAGTGCCTCGCACCCCCAGGGAGCTAGTTCACCCCTCCACTTT. The J gene is TRBJ1-6, the V gene TRBV6-1; weak D call: TRBD1 (5 bases). The CDR3 length is 17 residues. Deletions cut 4 bases from V and 9 bases from J, with 22 bases between. In germline, CDR1 is MNHNS, CDR2 SASEGT.

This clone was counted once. The CDR3 loop is CASSLLTGVGANVLTF. The CDR3 DNA reads TGTGCCAGCAGCCTCCTAACAGGGGTAGGGGCCAACGTCCTGACTTTC. The V call is TRBV7-2, the J call TRBJ2-6; 7 bases are a match to TRBD1. The CDR3 is 16 residues long. The germline CDR1 and CDR2 sequences are SGHTA and FQGNSA. The J segment lost 4 bases and the V segment lost 5 bases, leaving 8 bases of the junction unmatched.

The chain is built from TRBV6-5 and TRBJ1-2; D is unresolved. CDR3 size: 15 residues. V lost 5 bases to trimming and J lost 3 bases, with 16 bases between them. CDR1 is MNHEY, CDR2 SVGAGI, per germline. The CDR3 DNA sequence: TGTGCCAGCAGTCCTGGTGCGGTCGACTACTATGGCTACACCTTC. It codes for CASSPGAVDYYGYTF.

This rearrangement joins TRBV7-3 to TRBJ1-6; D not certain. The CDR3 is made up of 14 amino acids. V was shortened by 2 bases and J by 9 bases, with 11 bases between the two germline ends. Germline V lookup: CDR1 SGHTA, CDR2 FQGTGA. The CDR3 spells CASSLGSPPSPLHF. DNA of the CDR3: TGTGCCAGCAGCTTAGGCTCTCCTCCTTCACCCCTCCACTTT.

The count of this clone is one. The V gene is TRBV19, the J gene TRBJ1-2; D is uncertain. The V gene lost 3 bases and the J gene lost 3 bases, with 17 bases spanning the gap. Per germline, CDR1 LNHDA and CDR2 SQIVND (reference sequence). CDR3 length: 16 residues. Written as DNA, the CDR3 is TGTGCCAGTAGTATGCTTATCCCGGCCGGACACTATGGCTACACCTTC. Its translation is CASSMLIPAGHYGYTF.

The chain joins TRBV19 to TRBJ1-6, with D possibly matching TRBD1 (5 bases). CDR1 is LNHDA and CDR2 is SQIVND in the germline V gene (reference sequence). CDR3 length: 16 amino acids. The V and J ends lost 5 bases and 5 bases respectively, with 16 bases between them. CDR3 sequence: CASSGGRQWDNSPLHF. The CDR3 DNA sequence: TGTGCCAGTAGTGGAGGACGACAGTGGGATAATTCACCCCTCCACTTT.

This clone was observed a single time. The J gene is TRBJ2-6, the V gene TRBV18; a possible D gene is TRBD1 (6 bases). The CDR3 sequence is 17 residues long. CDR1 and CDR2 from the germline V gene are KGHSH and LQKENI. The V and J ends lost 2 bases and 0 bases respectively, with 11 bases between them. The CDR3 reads CASSPGGGFSGANVLTF. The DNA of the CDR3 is TGTGCCAGCTCACCAGGGGGCGGATTCTCTGGGGCCAACGTCCTGACTTTC.

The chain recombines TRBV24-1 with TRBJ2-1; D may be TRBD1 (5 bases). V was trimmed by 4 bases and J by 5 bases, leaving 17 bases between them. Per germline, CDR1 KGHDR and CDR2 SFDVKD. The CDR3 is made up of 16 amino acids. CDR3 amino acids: CATSDPALGLNNEQFF. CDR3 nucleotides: TGTGCCACCAGTGACCCCGCCCTGGGGCTTAACAATGAGCAGTTCTTC.